The 14 T cell receptor beta chains listed next were all sequenced from one sample in a study of response to subunit inactivated influenza vaccine. TCRdb fed the RT-PCR reads into MiXCR, producing one record per CDR3 protein. The sample shows around 470,000 distinct CDR3 sequences, approximately 7.7% of them seen only once. The sample here was PBMCs from blood, taken about 23 months after vaccination. Every receptor here comes from a man aged 45-69 years who received an inactivated influenza vaccine.

The table lists this clonotype with many counts. The rearrangement links TRBV7-9 to TRBJ1-1; 7 bases fit TRBD1. Germline lookup yields CDR1 SEHNR and CDR2 FQNEAQ (reference sequence). V lost 5 bases to trimming and J lost 2 bases; unmatched junction nucleotides: 5. This CDR3 region has 14 residues. This chain's CDR3 is CASSNYRGNTEAFF. CDR3 DNA sequence: TGTGCCAGCAGCAATTACAGGGGAAACACTGAAGCTTTCTTT.

This clonotype was seen a few times. The J gene is TRBJ2-1, the V gene TRBV6-5; 8 nucleotides match TRBD1. The CDR3 runs 15 residues. V gave up 7 bases and J gave up 4 bases; unmatched junction bases: 9. The germline CDR1 and CDR2 sequences are MNHEY and SVGAGI. As DNA, the CDR3 is TGTGCCAGCATTAAAGGGACAGGAGATTACAATGAGCAGTTCTTC. Protein: CASIKGTGDYNEQFF.

The rearrangement joins TRBV24-1 to TRBJ2-7, with D uncertain. Trimming stripped 3 bases from V and 4 bases from J, with 6 bases between. The CDR3 contains 12 residues. CDR1 is KGHDR and CDR2 is SFDVKD in the germline V gene. Here the CDR3 reads CATSDGLYEQYF. CDR3 DNA: TGTGCCACCAGTGATGGCCTATACGAGCAGTACTTC.

The chain is built from TRBV20-1 and TRBJ1-4; no definite D call. V dropped 0 bases and J dropped 4 bases, with 12 bases sitting between them. The CDR3 totals 15 residues. Germline lookup yields CDR1 DFQATT and CDR2 SNEGSKA (reference sequence). The CDR3 region is CSARDLQDRNEKLFF. The CDR3 DNA sequence: TGCAGTGCTAGAGATTTGCAGGATCGTAATGAAAAACTGTTTTTT.

This clonotype showed up many times. The chain has TRBV3-1 and TRBJ2-2, with TRBD2 matching over 11 bases. Per the germline V gene, CDR1 is LGHDT and CDR2 is YNNKEL (reference sequence). This CDR3 comprises 16 residues. The V segment lost 1 base and the J segment 7 bases; nucleotides outside the gene matches: 5. Here the CDR3 reads CASSQVSGRGIGELFF. Written as DNA, the CDR3 is TGTGCCAGCAGCCAAGTTAGCGGGAGGGGGATCGGGGAGCTGTTTTTT. Drawing the rest from reference TRBV3-1 and TRBJ2-2, the complete variable domain is DTAVSQTPKYLVTQMGNDKSIKCEQNLGHDTMYWYKQDSKKFLKIMFSYNNKELIINETVPNRFSPKSPDKAHLNLHINSLELGDSAVYFCASSQVSGRGIGELFFGEGSRLTVL.

The gene calls are TRBV7-2 and TRBJ1-6; a possible D gene is TRBD1 (5 bases). The CDR3 length is 15 residues. V lost 8 bases to trimming and J lost 0 bases, with 11 bases between them. The germline V gene encodes CDR1 SGHTA and CDR2 FQGNSA. The CDR3 sequence is CASGTDSSYNSPLHF. CDR3 bases: TGTGCCAGCGGTACCGACAGCTCCTATAATTCACCCCTCCACTTT.

This clonotype was seen many times. The gene calls are TRBV3-1 and TRBJ2-3; D is perhaps TRBD1 (6 bases). CDR3 length: 14 amino acids. V gave up 4 bases and J gave up 1 base, with 9 bases separating them. In germline, CDR1 is LGHDT, CDR2 YNNKEL (reference sequence). The CDR3 protein is CASSLGARTDTQYF. Written as DNA, the CDR3 is TGTGCCAGCAGCCTGGGGGCGCGCACAGATACGCAGTATTTT.

This sequence joins TRBV10-2 and TRBJ2-1, with D perhaps matching TRBD2 (5 bases). The CDR3 totals 12 residues. V was shortened by 6 bases and J by 6 bases, with 9 bases between the two germline ends. CDR1 is WSHSY and CDR2 is SAAADI in the germline V gene. CDR3 residues: CASRRVGNEQFF. The CDR3, as DNA: TGCGCCAGCAGGAGGGTGGGCAATGAGCAGTTCTTC.

There are a few counts of this clonotype. The chain couples TRBV20-1 to TRBJ2-3; 9 bases map to TRBD2. The junction had 13 bases not matched to a gene; V was cut back by 3 bases and J by 3 bases. The CDR3 is 17 residues long. Germline V gene data show CDR1 as DFQATT and CDR2 as SNEGSKA (reference sequence). This CDR3 reads CSARGVPPLAGTDTQYF. In nucleotides, the CDR3 is TGCAGTGCTAGGGGTGTCCCCCCCCTAGCGGGGACAGATACGCAGTATTTT.

This chain links TRBV7-8 with TRBJ1-2; the match to TRBD1 covers 11 bases. Germline assignment: CDR1 SGHVS and CDR2 FQNEAQ. With V trimmed by 7 bases and J by 10 bases, 11 bases remained unmatched. The CDR3 is 14 amino acids. This CDR3 is CASILSRDRGDYTF. The CDR3 region has the DNA TGTGCCAGCATCCTTAGCCGGGACAGGGGGGACTACACCTTC.

This sequence joins TRBV24-1 and TRBJ2-3; maybe TRBD2 (6 bases). Germline lookup yields CDR1 KGHDR and CDR2 SFDVKD. This CDR3 spans 15 amino acids. V shed 0 bases and J shed 3 bases, with 9 bases lying between them. CDR3 sequence reads: CATSDLRENTDTQYF. The CDR3 DNA follows: TGTGCCACCAGTGATTTGCGGGAGAATACAGATACGCAGTATTTT.

This clonotype appeared a few times. The chain uses TRBV6-1 and TRBJ1-5, with 8 bases fitting TRBD1. The CDR3 is made up of 14 amino acids. The germline V gene has CDR1 MNHNS and CDR2 SASEGT. The V segment lost 6 bases and the J segment 2 bases; nucleotides outside the gene matches: 3. The CDR3 here is CASSTGQGNQPQHF. CDR3 in DNA: TGTGCCAGCAGCACGGGACAGGGCAATCAGCCCCAGCATTTT.

This clonotype was observed many times. The rearrangement joins TRBV12-3 or TRBV12-4 to TRBJ1-2; D is unresolved. The CDR3 runs to 11 residues. V was cut by 1 base and J by 8 bases, with 5 bases left in between. The CDR3 DNA sequence: TGTGCCAGCAGTTTAGAGTCCGGCTACACCTTC. This translates into CASSLESGYTF.

This clonotype was seen more than once but under ten times. V is TRBV29-1 and J is TRBJ2-1; 9 nucleotides align to TRBD2. Trimming took 1 base from V and 8 from J; bases not matched to a gene: 9. The CDR3 runs 15 residues. The germline V gene encodes CDR1 SQVTM and CDR2 ANQGSEA. In nucleotides, the CDR3 is TGCAGCGTTGAAGGACTAGCGGCTATGTGGGATGAGCAGTTCTTC. It codes for CSVEGLAAMWDEQFF.